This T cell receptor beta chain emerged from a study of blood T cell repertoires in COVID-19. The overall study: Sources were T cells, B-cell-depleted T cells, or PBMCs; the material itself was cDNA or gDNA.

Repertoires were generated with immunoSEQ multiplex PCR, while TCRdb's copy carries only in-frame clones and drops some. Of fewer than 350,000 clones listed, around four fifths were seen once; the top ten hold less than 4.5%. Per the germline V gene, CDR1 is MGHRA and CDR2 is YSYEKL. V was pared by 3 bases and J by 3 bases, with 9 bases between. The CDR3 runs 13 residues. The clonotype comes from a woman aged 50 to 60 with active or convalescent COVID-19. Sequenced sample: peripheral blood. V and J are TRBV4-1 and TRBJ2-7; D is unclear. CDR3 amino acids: CASSQHSFYEQYF. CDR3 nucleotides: TGCGCCAGCAGCCAGCACAGCTTCTACGAGCAGTACTTC.